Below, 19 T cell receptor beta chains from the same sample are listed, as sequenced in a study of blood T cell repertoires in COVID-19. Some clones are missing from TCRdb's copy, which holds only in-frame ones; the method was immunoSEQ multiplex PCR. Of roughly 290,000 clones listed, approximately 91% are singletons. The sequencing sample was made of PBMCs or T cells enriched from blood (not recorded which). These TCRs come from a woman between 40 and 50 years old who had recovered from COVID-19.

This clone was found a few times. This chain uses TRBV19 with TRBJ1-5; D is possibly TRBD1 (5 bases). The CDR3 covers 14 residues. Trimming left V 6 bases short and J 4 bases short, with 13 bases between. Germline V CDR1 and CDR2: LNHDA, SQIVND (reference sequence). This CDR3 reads CASSLQGSNQPQHF. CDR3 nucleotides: TGTGCCAGTAGCCTCCAGGGTTCTAATCAGCCCCAGCATTTT.

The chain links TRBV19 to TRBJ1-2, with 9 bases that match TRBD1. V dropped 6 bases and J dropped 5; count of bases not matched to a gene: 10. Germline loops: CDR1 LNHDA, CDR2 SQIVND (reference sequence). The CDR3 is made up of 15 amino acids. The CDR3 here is CASRSPGQGLYGYTF. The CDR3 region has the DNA TGTGCCAGTAGAAGCCCGGGACAGGGATTATATGGCTACACCTTC.

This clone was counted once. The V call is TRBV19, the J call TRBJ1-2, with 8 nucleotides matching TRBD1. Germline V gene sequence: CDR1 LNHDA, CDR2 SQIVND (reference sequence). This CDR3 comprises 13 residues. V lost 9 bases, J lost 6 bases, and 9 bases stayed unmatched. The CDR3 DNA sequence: TGTGCCAGGGGGGATCCGACAGGGGATGGCTACACCTTC. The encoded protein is CARGDPTGDGYTF.

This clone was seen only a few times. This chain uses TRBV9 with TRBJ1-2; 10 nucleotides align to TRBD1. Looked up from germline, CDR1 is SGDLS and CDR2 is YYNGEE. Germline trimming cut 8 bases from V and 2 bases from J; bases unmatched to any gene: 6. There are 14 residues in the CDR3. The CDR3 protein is CASRTTGGNYGYTF. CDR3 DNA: TGTGCCAGTAGAACGACAGGGGGCAACTATGGCTACACCTTC.

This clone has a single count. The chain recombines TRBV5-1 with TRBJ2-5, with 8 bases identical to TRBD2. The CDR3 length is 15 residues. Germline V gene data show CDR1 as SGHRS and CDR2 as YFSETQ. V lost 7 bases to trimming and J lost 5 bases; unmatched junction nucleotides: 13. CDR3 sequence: CASSPTGGAVETQYF. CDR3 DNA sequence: TGCGCCAGCTCCCCCACCGGGGGGGCGGTGGAGACCCAGTACTTC. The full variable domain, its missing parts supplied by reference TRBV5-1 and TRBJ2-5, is KAGVTQTPRYLIKTRGQQVTLSCSPISGHRSVSWYQQTPGQGLQFLFEYFSETQRNKGNFPGRFSGRQFSNSRSEMNVSTLELGDSALYLCASSPTGGAVETQYFGPGTRLLVL.

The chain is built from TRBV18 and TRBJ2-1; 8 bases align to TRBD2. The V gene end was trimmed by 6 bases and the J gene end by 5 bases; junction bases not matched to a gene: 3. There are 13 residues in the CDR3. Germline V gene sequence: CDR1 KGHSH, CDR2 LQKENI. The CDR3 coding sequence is TGTGCCAGCTCCCCCGGGGGGGACAATGAGCAGTTCTTC. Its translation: CASSPGGDNEQFF. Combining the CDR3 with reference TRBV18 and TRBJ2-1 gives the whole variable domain NAGVMQNPRHLVRRRGQEARLRCSPMKGHSHVYWYRQLPEEGLKFMVYLQKENIIDESGMPKERFSAEFPKEGPSILRIQQVVRGDSAAYFCASSPGGDNEQFFGPGTRLTVL.

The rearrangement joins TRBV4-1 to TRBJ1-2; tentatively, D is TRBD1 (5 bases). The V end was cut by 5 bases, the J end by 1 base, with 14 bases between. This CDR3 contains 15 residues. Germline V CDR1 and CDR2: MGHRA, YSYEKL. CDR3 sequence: CASSNFGGDNYGYTF. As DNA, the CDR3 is TGCGCCAGCAGCAATTTCGGGGGAGATAACTATGGCTACACCTTC.

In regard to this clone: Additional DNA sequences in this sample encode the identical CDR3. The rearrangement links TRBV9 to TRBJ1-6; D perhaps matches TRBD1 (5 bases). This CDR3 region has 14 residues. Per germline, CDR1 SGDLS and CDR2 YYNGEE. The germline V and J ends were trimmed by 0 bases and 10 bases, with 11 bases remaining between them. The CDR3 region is CASSVAPGNSPLHF. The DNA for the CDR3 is TGTGCCAGCAGCGTAGCTCCAGGGAACTCACCCCTCCACTTT.

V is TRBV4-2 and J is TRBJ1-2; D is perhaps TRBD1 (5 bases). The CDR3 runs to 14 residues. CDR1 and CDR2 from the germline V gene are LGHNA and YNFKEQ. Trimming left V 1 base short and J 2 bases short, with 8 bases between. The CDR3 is CASSQGQINYGYTF. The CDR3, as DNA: TGTGCCAGCAGCCAAGGACAGATCAACTATGGCTACACCTTC.

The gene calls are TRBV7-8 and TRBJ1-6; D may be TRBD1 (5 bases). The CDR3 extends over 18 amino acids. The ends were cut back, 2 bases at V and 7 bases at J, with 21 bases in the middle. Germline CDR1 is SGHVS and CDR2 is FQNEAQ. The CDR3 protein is CASSLPPLLDSLNSPLHF. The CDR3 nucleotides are TGTGCCAGCAGCTTACCCCCTCTACTTGACAGCCTAAATTCACCCCTCCACTTT.

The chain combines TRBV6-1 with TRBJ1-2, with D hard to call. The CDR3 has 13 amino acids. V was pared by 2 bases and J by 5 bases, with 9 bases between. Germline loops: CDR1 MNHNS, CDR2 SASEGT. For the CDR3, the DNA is TGTGCCAGCAGTGAAAAAGCTAGGTATGGCTACACCTTC. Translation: CASSEKARYGYTF.

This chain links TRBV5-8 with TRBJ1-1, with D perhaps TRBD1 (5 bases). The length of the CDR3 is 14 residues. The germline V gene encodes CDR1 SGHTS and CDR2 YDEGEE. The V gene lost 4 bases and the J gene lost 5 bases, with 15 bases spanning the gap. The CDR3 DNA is TGTGCCAGCAGCCCGGGGAGGGGATGGACTGAAGCTTTCTTT. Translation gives CASSPGRGWTEAFF.

CDR3 loop: CASSFRATNEKLFF. CDR3 sequence (DNA): TGTGCCAGCAGTTTCCGAGCAACTAATGAAAAACTGTTTTTT. The chain is built from TRBV7-2 and TRBJ1-4; D call uncertain. Germline lookup yields CDR1 SGHTA and CDR2 FQGNSA. The CDR3 runs 14 residues. The V end lost 6 bases, the J end lost 0 bases, and 8 bases lay between the germline ends. The full variable domain, in which reference TRBV7-2 and TRBJ1-4 provide the parts outside the CDR3, is GAGVSQSPSNKVTEKGKDVELRCDPISGHTALYWYRQSLGQGLEFLIYFQGNSAPDKSGLPSDRFSAERTGGSVSTLTIQRTQQEDSAVYLCASSFRATNEKLFFGSGTQLSVL.

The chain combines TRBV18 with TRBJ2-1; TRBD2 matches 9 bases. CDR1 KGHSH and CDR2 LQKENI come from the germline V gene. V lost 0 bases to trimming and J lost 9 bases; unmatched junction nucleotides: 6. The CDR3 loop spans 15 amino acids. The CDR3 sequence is CASSPPAGGRGEQFF. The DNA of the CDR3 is TGTGCCAGCTCACCACCAGCGGGAGGACGAGGTGAGCAGTTCTTC.

CDR3 nucleotide sequence: TGTGCCAGCAGTTTATTCAGGAATCAGCCCCAGCATTTT. This encodes CASSLFRNQPQHF. The rearrangement joins TRBV27 to TRBJ1-5, with no clear D. Looked up from germline, CDR1 is MNHEY and CDR2 is SMNVEV (reference sequence). The CDR3 covers 13 residues. V lost 1 base and J 4 bases, leaving 5 bases between the germline ends.

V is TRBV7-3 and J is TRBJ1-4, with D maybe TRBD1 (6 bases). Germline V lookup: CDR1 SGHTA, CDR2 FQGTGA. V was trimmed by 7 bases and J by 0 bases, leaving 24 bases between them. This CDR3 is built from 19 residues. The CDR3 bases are TGTGCCAGCACCGGGGGGCGGGACGGAGGAACTTCAACTAATGAAAAACTGTTTTTT. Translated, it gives CASTGGRDGGTSTNEKLFF.

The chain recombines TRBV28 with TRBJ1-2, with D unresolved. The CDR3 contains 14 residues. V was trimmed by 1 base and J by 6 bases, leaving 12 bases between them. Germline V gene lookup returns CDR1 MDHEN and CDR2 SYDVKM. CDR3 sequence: CASSLYPMAHGYTF. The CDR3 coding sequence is TGTGCCAGCAGTTTATATCCGATGGCCCATGGCTACACCTTC.

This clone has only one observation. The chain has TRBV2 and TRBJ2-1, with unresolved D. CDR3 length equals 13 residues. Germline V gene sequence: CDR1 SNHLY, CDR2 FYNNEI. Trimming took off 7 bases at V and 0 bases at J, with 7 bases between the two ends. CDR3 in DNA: TGTGCCAGCACCCTGAGCTCCTACAATGAGCAGTTCTTC. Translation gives CASTLSSYNEQFF.

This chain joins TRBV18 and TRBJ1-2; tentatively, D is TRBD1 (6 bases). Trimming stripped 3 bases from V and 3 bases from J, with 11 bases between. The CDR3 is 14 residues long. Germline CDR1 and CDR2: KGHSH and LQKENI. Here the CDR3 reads CASSPDWTDYGYTF. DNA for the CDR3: TGTGCCAGCTCACCTGACTGGACAGACTATGGCTACACCTTC.